The rows below give T cell receptor beta chains drawn from one sample of a study of shared clonotypes between healthy human individuals. Assay used: immunoSEQ multiplex PCR; TCRdb lists only in-frame clones, some missing. The sample holds under 1,100,000 clones; 65% to 75% are singletons and the top ten take roughly 1.5%. The sample comprised memory CD4+ T cells sorted from blood. Receptors were obtained from a man aged 18 to 30 in good health. Each CDR3 is given with its conserved first and last residue. Fields, in order: V gene, CDR3 length, D gene, CDR3 protein. The D gene is left open where the match is weak.

v_call: TRBV18
cdr3_length: 14
d_call: NA
cdr3_aa: CASSPPPGGETQYF

v_call: TRBV30
cdr3_length: 12
d_call: NA
cdr3_aa: CAWSKQALGQYF

v_call: TRBV7-6
cdr3_length: 14
d_call: TRBD2
cdr3_aa: CASSPRGGTDTQYF

v_call: TRBV2
cdr3_length: 15
d_call: TRBD1
cdr3_aa: CASSAGTGVVDTQYF

v_call: TRBV7-2
cdr3_length: 16
d_call: TRBD1
cdr3_aa: CASSLDGTGSFYEQYF

v_call: TRBV27
cdr3_length: 14
d_call: TRBD1
cdr3_aa: CASSPDTGEETQYF

v_call: TRBV6-5
cdr3_length: 15
d_call: TRBD1
cdr3_aa: CASSPTGFFNTEAFF

v_call: TRBV5-5
cdr3_length: 13
d_call: NA
cdr3_aa: CASRPMGTDTQYF

v_call: TRBV27
cdr3_length: 14
d_call: TRBD2
cdr3_aa: CASRRSGGSHEQFF

v_call: TRBV18
cdr3_length: 17
d_call: NA
cdr3_aa: CASSPGEQVANTGELFF

v_call: TRBV19
cdr3_length: 12
d_call: NA
cdr3_aa: CASSILGDIQYF

v_call: TRBV7-9
cdr3_length: 15
d_call: NA
cdr3_aa: CASSLRRGDTGELFF

v_call: TRBV15
cdr3_length: 15
d_call: NA
cdr3_aa: CATSRDVSLYPGYTF

v_call: TRBV6-5
cdr3_length: 15
d_call: TRBD1
cdr3_aa: CASSHLQGMKEKLFF

v_call: TRBV30
cdr3_length: 15
d_call: NA
cdr3_aa: CAWTKGMANTGELFF

v_call: TRBV28
cdr3_length: 15
d_call: NA
cdr3_aa: CASNTVGETNEKLFF

v_call: TRBV6-1
cdr3_length: 15
d_call: NA
cdr3_aa: CASSERTATNEKLFF

v_call: TRBV27
cdr3_length: 13
d_call: NA
cdr3_aa: CASSAQGGYGYTF

v_call: TRBV19
cdr3_length: 15
d_call: NA
cdr3_aa: CASTPGDHDNQPQHF

v_call: TRBV25-1
cdr3_length: 13
d_call: NA
cdr3_aa: CASSQHGAMGYTF

v_call: TRBV30
cdr3_length: 16
d_call: NA
cdr3_aa: CAWSPTGRLDNSPLHF

v_call: TRBV4-3
cdr3_length: 14
d_call: TRBD1
cdr3_aa: CASSQGDRGDEQYF

v_call: TRBV30
cdr3_length: 11
d_call: NA
cdr3_aa: CAWSVEYKQFF

v_call: TRBV5-4
cdr3_length: 15
d_call: NA
cdr3_aa: CASSLQGPPSYEQYF

v_call: TRBV7-2
cdr3_length: 15
d_call: TRBD1
cdr3_aa: CASSPGQGASNEQFF

v_call: TRBV2
cdr3_length: 14
d_call: TRBD2
cdr3_aa: CASTRLSGRETQYF

v_call: TRBV5-4
cdr3_length: 15
d_call: NA
cdr3_aa: CASRRGGADSSPLHF

v_call: TRBV2
cdr3_length: 14
d_call: TRBD1
cdr3_aa: CASSDRQGNSPLHF

v_call: TRBV4-1
cdr3_length: 16
d_call: TRBD1
cdr3_aa: CASSQEDRGNNQPQHF

v_call: TRBV27
cdr3_length: 14
d_call: TRBD1
cdr3_aa: CASKPGQGADEQYF

v_call: TRBV7-2
cdr3_length: 15
d_call: NA
cdr3_aa: CASSFGTKNTGELFF

v_call: TRBV2
cdr3_length: 14
d_call: TRBD1
cdr3_aa: CASSEDRGLGGYTF

v_call: TRBV5-1
cdr3_length: 13
d_call: TRBD2
cdr3_aa: CASGGLSTDTQYF

v_call: TRBV5-1
cdr3_length: 16
d_call: TRBD1
cdr3_aa: CASSLDRGSSYNEQFF

v_call: TRBV28
cdr3_length: 15
d_call: TRBD1
cdr3_aa: CASSLADRENQPQHF

v_call: TRBV7-2
cdr3_length: 13
d_call: NA
cdr3_aa: CASSPDSNYGYTF

v_call: TRBV2
cdr3_length: 18
d_call: TRBD2
cdr3_aa: CASSQLAGGTHAWDEQFF

v_call: TRBV25-1
cdr3_length: 12
d_call: NA
cdr3_aa: CASSEDLRGYTF

v_call: TRBV4-2
cdr3_length: 15
d_call: NA
cdr3_aa: CASSQDAMPNTEAFF

v_call: TRBV5-1
cdr3_length: 13
d_call: NA
cdr3_aa: CASSEQGGYGYTF

v_call: TRBV5-1
cdr3_length: 15
d_call: TRBD2
cdr3_aa: CASSPATGGRNEQFF

v_call: TRBV6-6
cdr3_length: 12
d_call: NA
cdr3_aa: CASSVQGSEQFF

v_call: TRBV9
cdr3_length: 15
d_call: TRBD1
cdr3_aa: CASSVAGQGNSPLHF

v_call: TRBV28
cdr3_length: 15
d_call: TRBD1
cdr3_aa: CASSPTGGPAQPQHF

v_call: TRBV30
cdr3_length: 13
d_call: NA
cdr3_aa: CAWSGEVNSPLHF

v_call: TRBV6-1
cdr3_length: 15
d_call: TRBD1
cdr3_aa: CASRRTGPNTGELFF

v_call: TRBV2
cdr3_length: 15
d_call: NA
cdr3_aa: CASSDQGSGANVLTF

v_call: TRBV7-9
cdr3_length: 14
d_call: NA
cdr3_aa: CASSYRTDNEKLFF

v_call: TRBV14
cdr3_length: 15
d_call: NA
cdr3_aa: CASSQGAGFTYEQYF